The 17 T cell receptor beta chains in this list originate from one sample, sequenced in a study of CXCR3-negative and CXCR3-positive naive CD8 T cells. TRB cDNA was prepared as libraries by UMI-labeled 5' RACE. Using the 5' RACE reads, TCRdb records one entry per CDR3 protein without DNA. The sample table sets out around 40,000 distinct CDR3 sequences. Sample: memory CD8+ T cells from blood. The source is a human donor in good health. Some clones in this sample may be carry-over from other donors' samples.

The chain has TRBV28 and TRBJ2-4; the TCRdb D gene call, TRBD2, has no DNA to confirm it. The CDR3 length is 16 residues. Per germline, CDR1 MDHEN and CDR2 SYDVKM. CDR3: CASSVTPTEAKNIQYF.

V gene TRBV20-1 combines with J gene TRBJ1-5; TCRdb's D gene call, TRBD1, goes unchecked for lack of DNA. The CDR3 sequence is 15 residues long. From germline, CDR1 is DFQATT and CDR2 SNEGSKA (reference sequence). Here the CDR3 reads CSATHSGTGSQPQHF.

CDR3 loop: CAISGGSYEQYF. The J gene is TRBJ2-7, the V gene TRBV10-3; TCRdb outputs TRBD2, but without DNA this stays unchecked. Germline lookup yields CDR1 ENHRY and CDR2 SYGVKD. The CDR3 totals 12 residues.

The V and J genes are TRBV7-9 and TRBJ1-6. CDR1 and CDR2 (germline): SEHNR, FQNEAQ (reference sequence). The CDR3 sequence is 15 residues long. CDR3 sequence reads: CASSPREGVNSPLHF. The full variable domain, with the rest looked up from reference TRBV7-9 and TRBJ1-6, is DTGVSQNPRHKITKRGQNVTFRCDPISEHNRLYWYRQTLGQGPEFLTYFQNEAQLEKSRLLSDRFSAERPKGSFSTLEIQRTEQGDSAMYLCASSPREGVNSPLHFGNGTRLTVT.

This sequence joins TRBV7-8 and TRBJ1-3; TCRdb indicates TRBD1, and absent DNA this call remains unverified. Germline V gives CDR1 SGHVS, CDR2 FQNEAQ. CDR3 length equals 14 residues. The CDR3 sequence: CASSLDRGSNTIYF.

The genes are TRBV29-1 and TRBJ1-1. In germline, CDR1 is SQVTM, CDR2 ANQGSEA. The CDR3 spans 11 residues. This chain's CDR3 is CSVGEGTEAFF. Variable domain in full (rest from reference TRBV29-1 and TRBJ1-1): SAVISQKPSRDICQRGTSLTIQCQVDSQVTMMFWYRQQPGQSLTLIATANQGSEATYESGFVIDKFPISRPNLTFSTLTVSNMSPEDSSIYLCSVGEGTEAFFGQGTRLTVV.

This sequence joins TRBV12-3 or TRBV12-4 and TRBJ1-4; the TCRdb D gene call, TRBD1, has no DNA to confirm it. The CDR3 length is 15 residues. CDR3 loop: CASSPRPGFSEKLFF.

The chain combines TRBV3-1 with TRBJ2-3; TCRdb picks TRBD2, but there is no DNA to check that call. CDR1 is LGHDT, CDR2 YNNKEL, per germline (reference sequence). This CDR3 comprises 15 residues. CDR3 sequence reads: CASKSSGSTTDTQYF.

The CDR3 region is CSAVPFPGGFDEQFF. The rearrangement uses TRBV20-1 and TRBJ2-1; no DNA is available, so the TRBD1 call from TCRdb remains unchecked. Germline V CDR1 and CDR2: DFQATT, SNEGSKA (reference sequence). The CDR3 is made up of 15 amino acids.

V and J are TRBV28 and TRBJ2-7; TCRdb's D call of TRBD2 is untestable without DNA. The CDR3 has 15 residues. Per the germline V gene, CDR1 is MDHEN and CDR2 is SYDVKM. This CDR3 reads CASSLLAGSTYEQYF.

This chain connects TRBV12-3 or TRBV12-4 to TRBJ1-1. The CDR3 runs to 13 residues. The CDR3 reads CASSFLGENPAFF.

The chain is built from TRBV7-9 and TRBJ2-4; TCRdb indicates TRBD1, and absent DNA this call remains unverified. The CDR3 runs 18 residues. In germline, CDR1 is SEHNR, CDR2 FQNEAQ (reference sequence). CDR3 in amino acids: CASSLEPYSRGPKNIQYF.

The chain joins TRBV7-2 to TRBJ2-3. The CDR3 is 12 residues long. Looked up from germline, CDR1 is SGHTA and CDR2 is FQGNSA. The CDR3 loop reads CASSLVRDTQYF.

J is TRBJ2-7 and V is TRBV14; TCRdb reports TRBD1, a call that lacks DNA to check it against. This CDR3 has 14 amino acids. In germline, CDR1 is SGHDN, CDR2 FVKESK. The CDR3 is CASSQGQGTGEQYF. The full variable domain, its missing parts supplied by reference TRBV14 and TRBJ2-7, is EAGVTQFPSHSVIEKGQTVTLRCDPISGHDNLYWYRRVMGKEIKFLLHFVKESKQDESGMPNNRFLAERTGGTYSTLKVQPAELEDSGVYFCASSQGQGTGEQYFGPGTRLTVT.

CDR3 residues: CASSERDMSSEQYF. This sequence joins TRBV3-1 and TRBJ2-7; as DNA is missing, the TRBD1 call by TCRdb cannot be tested. The length of the CDR3 is 14 residues. CDR1 is LGHDT, CDR2 YNNKEL, per germline (reference sequence).

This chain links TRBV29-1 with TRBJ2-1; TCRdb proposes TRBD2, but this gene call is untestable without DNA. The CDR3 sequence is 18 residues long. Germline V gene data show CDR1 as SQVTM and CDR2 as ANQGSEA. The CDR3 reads CSVAGLAGGRGSYNEQFF.

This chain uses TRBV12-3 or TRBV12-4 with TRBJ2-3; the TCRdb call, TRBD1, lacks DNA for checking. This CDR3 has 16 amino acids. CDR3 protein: CASSSSGTPSTDTQYF.